Presented here are 3 T cell receptor beta chains from one specimen sequenced in a study of blood T cells in healthy people across ages. A second about 7 to 11 cycle PCR used barcoded and J-beta primers. TCRdb ran MiXCR on the 5' RACE reads and lists one entry per CDR3 protein. This sample has about 1.4 million distinct CDR3 sequences, with 59% found just once. Sample: blood. The receptors originated from a young man in good health.

The chain links TRBV15 to TRBJ2-3; D is undetermined. This CDR3 spans 14 amino acids. Per the germline V gene, CDR1 is LNHNV and CDR2 is YYDKDF (reference sequence). The ends were cut back, 4 bases at V and 5 bases at J, with 13 bases in the middle. The CDR3 region is CATSTPQELDTQYF. For the CDR3, the DNA is TGTGCCACCAGCACCCCCCAGGAGCTAGATACGCAGTATTTT.

As concerns this clonotype: One end of the junction varies from germline; a read error may be responsible. V gene TRBV27 combines with J gene TRBJ2-3; TRBD1 matches 7 bases. The CDR3 loop spans 15 amino acids. Germline V lookup: CDR1 MNHEY, CDR2 SMNVEV (reference sequence). DNA of the CDR3: TGTGCCAGCAGTTCGGACAGGACGAGCACAGATACGCTGTATTTT. The encoded protein is CASSSDRTSTDTLYF.

There are a few counts of this clonotype. The V and J genes are TRBV10-3 and TRBJ2-3; D not certain. V lost 0 bases to trimming and J lost 2 bases, with 9 bases between them. The CDR3 sequence is 15 residues long. Germline V gene sequence: CDR1 ENHRY, CDR2 SYGVKD. This chain's CDR3 is CAISESPSSTDTQYF. The CDR3 DNA sequence: TGTGCCATCAGTGAGTCGCCCTCCTCCACAGATACGCAGTATTTT.